The 20 T cell receptor beta chains below all came from one sample that was sequenced in a study of blood T cell repertoires in COVID-19. Clones were read by immunoSEQ multiplex PCR, and TCRdb kept only the in-frame ones, dropping some. This repertoire shows about 170,000 clones, about 80% found once; its top ten account for about a tenth. Sequencing was performed on peripheral blood. Receptor source: a man between 70 and 80 years old with active or convalescent COVID-19.

Note on this clone: The junction and the germline gene differ at one end; a read error may be behind it. The chain carries TRBV6-4 and TRBJ1-2, with D perhaps matching TRBD1 (5 bases). The CDR3 spans 14 residues. The germline gives CDR1 MRHNA, CDR2 SNTAGT. The chain's CDR3 is CASSETGQLKPLIF. CDR3 bases: TGTGCCAGCAGCGAAACCGGACAACTGAAACCTCTTATCTTC.

Comments on this clone: An end of the junction does not agree with germline; a read error may underlie this. V usage is TRBV7-7 and J usage is TRBJ2-1, with 7 bases that match TRBD2. This CDR3 spans 18 amino acids. In germline, CDR1 is SSHAT, CDR2 FNYEAQ (reference sequence). The CDR3 DNA reads as TGTGCTAGCAGCCCCGCGGTAGGTGGAAGCGGGGCATACAATGAGCAGTTCTTC. The encoded protein is CASSPAVGGSGAYNEQFF. Combining the CDR3 with reference TRBV7-7 and TRBJ2-1 gives the whole variable domain GAGVSQSPRYKVTKRGQDVTLRCDPISSHATLYWYQQALGQGPEFLTYFNYEAQPDKSGLPSDRFSAERPEGSISTLTIQRTEQRDSAMYRCASSPAVGGSGAYNEQFFGPGTRLTVL.

This clone was recorded once. The chain couples TRBV14 to TRBJ2-2; TRBD1 might be the D (5 bases). The CDR3 totals 14 residues. Germline V lookup: CDR1 SGHDN, CDR2 FVKESK. V was pared by 4 bases and J by 4 bases, with 10 bases between. CDR3 loop: CASSRQQGTGELFF. The CDR3 DNA is TGTGCCAGCAGCCGACAGCAAGGCACCGGGGAGCTGTTTTTT.

The chain is built from TRBV14 and TRBJ2-5; no reliable D call. Trimming pared 1 base from V and 5 bases from J, leaving 14 bases between. The V gene's germline CDR1 is SGHDN and CDR2 FVKESK. The CDR3 runs to 15 residues. The CDR3 loop reads CASSQGFISGETQYF. CDR3 DNA sequence: TGTGCCAGCAGCCAAGGGTTCATTTCAGGCGAGACCCAGTACTTC. The variable domain in full, completed from reference TRBV14 and TRBJ2-5, reads EAGVTQFPSHSVIEKGQTVTLRCDPISGHDNLYWYRRVMGKEIKFLLHFVKESKQDESGMPNNRFLAERTGGTYSTLKVQPAELEDSGVYFCASSQGFISGETQYFGPGTRLLVL.

The chain recombines TRBV5-4 with TRBJ2-3; 7 positions match TRBD1. Per the germline V gene, CDR1 is SGHNT and CDR2 is YYREEE (reference sequence). J was trimmed by 0 bases and V by 5 bases; bases with no gene match: 9. The CDR3 loop spans 16 amino acids. CDR3: CASSFRQGMSTDTQYF. The DNA of the CDR3 is TGTGCCAGCAGTTTCCGACAGGGTATGAGCACAGATACGCAGTATTTT.

V and J are TRBV5-4 and TRBJ1-1, with D possibly TRBD1 on 6 matching bases. The CDR3 sequence is 13 residues long. The germline V gene has CDR1 SGHNT and CDR2 YYREEE (reference sequence). V was trimmed by 5 bases and J by 3 bases, leaving 11 bases between them. CDR3 sequence: CASRIQGDTEAFF. The CDR3 nucleotides read TGTGCCAGCAGGATACAGGGTGACACTGAAGCTTTCTTT.

J is TRBJ1-1 and V is TRBV7-6, with 7 bases fitting TRBD1. The CDR3 runs 13 residues. With 6 bases clipped from V and 4 bases from J, the junction kept 5 bases outside the gene matches. Per the germline V gene, CDR1 is SGHVS and CDR2 is FNYEAQ. CDR3 sequence (DNA): TGTGCCAGCAGTTTTAGACAGGGCACTGAAGCTTTCTTT. Protein: CASSFRQGTEAFF. Using reference TRBV7-6 and TRBJ1-1 for the parts outside the CDR3, the full variable domain is GAGVSQSPRYKVTKRGQDVALRCDPISGHVSLYWYRQALGQGPEFLTYFNYEAQQDKSGLPNDRFSAERPEGSISTLTIQRTEQRDSAMYRCASSFRQGTEAFFGQGTRLTVV.

The V call is TRBV6-2 or TRBV6-3, the J call TRBJ1-5, with 7 bases matching TRBD1. CDR3 size: 17 residues. The junction had 14 bases not matched to a gene; V was cut back by 7 bases and J by 2 bases. Germline V lookup: CDR1 MNHEY, CDR2 SVGEGT. This chain's CDR3 is CASNPQPGQRGNQPQHF. CDR3 DNA: TGTGCCAGCAACCCTCAACCGGGACAGCGCGGCAATCAGCCCCAGCATTTT.

J is TRBJ2-7 and V is TRBV7-2; 7 positions agree with TRBD1. V was clipped by 6 bases and J by 3 bases; unmatched bases: 11. The germline V gene has CDR1 SGHTA and CDR2 FQGNSA. This CDR3 has 15 amino acids. In nucleotides, the CDR3 is TGTGCCAGCAGATTCGACAGGGTCGCCCACTACGAGCAGTACTTC. Translating it yields CASRFDRVAHYEQYF.

V and J are TRBV4-3 and TRBJ2-3; D might be TRBD2 (7 bases). V dropped 1 base and J dropped 2 bases, with 10 bases sitting between them. The CDR3 runs 15 residues. CDR1 is LGHNA, CDR2 YSLEER, per germline. CDR3: CASSQGAGATDTQYF. The CDR3 DNA reads TGCGCCAGCAGCCAAGGGGCGGGGGCCACAGATACGCAGTATTTT.

The CDR3 loop reads CAWSVGTGGNQPQHF. The CDR3 nucleotides are TGTGCCTGGAGTGTAGGGACAGGGGGTAATCAGCCCCAGCATTTT. J is TRBJ1-5 and V is TRBV30; the match to TRBD1 covers 11 bases. This CDR3 region has 15 residues. Germline V gene data show CDR1 as GTSNPN and CDR2 as SVGIG (reference sequence). The J segment lost 4 bases and the V segment lost 0 bases, leaving 2 bases of the junction unmatched. Variable domain in full (rest from reference TRBV30 and TRBJ1-5): SQTIHQWPATLVQPVGSPLSLECTVEGTSNPNLYWYRQAAGRGLQLLFYSVGIGQISSEVPQNLSASRPQDRQFILSSKKLLLSDSGFYLCAWSVGTGGNQPQHFGDGTRLSIL.

V is TRBV5-6 and J is TRBJ2-3; 8 bases are a match to TRBD1. The CDR3 extends over 15 amino acids. Germline trimming cut 6 bases from V and 4 bases from J; bases unmatched to any gene: 10. Germline-derived CDR1 and CDR2 are SGHDT and YYEEEE. CDR3 nucleotide sequence: TGTGCCAGCACTCCTCCAAGGGACAGGTCAGATACGCAGTATTTT. Amino acid sequence: CASTPPRDRSDTQYF.

The chain recombines TRBV9 with TRBJ1-1; 8 bases agree with TRBD1. This CDR3 comprises 14 residues. Germline lookup yields CDR1 SGDLS and CDR2 YYNGEE. With 6 bases clipped from V and 0 bases from J, the junction kept 4 bases outside the gene matches. CDR3 bases: TGTGCCAGCACCAGGACAGGGCTGAACACTGAAGCTTTCTTT. Amino acid sequence: CASTRTGLNTEAFF.

This chain links TRBV5-6 with TRBJ1-2, with a weak D call TRBD1 (5 bases). Germline CDR1 and CDR2: SGHDT and YYEEEE. The CDR3 is made up of 14 amino acids. Trimming pared 4 bases from V and 8 bases from J, leaving 18 bases between. CDR3 in amino acids: CASSPLGLRGGYTF. CDR3 nucleotides: TGTGCCAGCAGCCCTCTGGGACTTCGCGGCGGCTACACCTTC.

This clone came up once. This chain uses TRBV5-1 with TRBJ2-3, with 13 bases lining up with TRBD2. The germline V gene has CDR1 SGHRS and CDR2 YFSETQ. The CDR3 totals 16 residues. After removal of 4 bases from V and 6 bases from J, the junction contained 8 bases not matched to a gene. CDR3 bases: TGCGCCAGCAGCCCAACTAGCGGGAGGGCGGGTGATACGCAGTATTTT. Its protein product is CASSPTSGRAGDTQYF.

This chain joins TRBV19 and TRBJ2-6; D is perhaps TRBD1 (6 bases). The V gene lost 0 bases and the J gene lost 0 bases, with 15 bases spanning the gap. This CDR3 contains 19 residues. Germline assignment: CDR1 LNHDA and CDR2 SQIVND (reference sequence). CDR3 nucleotides: TGTGCCAGTAGTATAGATTTGCAGGGGATTACCTCTGGGGCCAACGTCCTGACTTTC. It yields the protein CASSIDLQGITSGANVLTF.

This clone showed up just a few times. The J gene is TRBJ2-1, the V gene TRBV7-9; possibly TRBD2 for D (5 bases). V lost 2 bases and J lost 4, with 6 bases in between. The CDR3 contains 13 residues. CDR1 and CDR2 (germline): SEHNR, FQNEAQ (reference sequence). The CDR3 loop reads CASSLSGYNEQFF. The CDR3 DNA sequence: TGTGCCAGCAGCTTAAGCGGATACAATGAGCAGTTCTTC.

This clone has only one observation. V gene TRBV7-2 combines with J gene TRBJ1-1; D is undetermined. Germline V CDR1 and CDR2: SGHTA, FQGNSA. CDR3 length equals 14 residues. Trimming stripped 0 bases from V and 4 bases from J, with 9 bases between. CDR3 DNA sequence: TGTGCCAGCAGCTTAGCAGGCCGGGGCACTGAAGCTTTCTTT. Protein product: CASSLAGRGTEAFF.

The chain is built from TRBV18 and TRBJ1-2, with D maybe TRBD1 (5 bases). Deletions cut 5 bases from V and 8 bases from J, with 27 bases between. The CDR3 sequence is 17 residues long. Germline CDR1 reads KGHSH; CDR2 reads LQKENI. The CDR3 region has the DNA TGTGCCAGCTCATTCTCGGAGGGGCAGACCCCCAAGGGCGGCTACACCTTC. The encoded protein is CASSFSEGQTPKGGYTF.

In DNA, the CDR3 is TGTGCCAGCAGCTCGGGACTAGCGGGGGGATCCGGGGAGCTGTTTTTT. It specifies CASSSGLAGGSGELFF. The rearrangement uses TRBV5-4 and TRBJ2-2, with 15 bases matching TRBD2. The germline V gene encodes CDR1 SGHNT and CDR2 YYREEE (reference sequence). Trimming cost V 3 bases and J 6 bases; bases outside gene matches: 3. The CDR3 covers 16 residues.